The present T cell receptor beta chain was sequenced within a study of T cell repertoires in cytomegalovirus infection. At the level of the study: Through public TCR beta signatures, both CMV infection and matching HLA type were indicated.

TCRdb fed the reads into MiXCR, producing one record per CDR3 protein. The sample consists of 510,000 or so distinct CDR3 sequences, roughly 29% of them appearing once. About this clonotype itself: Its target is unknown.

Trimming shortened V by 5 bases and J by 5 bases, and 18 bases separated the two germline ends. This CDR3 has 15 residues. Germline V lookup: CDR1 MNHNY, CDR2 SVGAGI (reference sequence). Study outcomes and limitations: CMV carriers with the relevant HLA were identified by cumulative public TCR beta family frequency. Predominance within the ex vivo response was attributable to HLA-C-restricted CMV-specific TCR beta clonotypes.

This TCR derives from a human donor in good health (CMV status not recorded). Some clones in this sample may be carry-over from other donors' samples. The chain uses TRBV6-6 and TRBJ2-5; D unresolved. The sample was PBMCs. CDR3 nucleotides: TGTGCCAGCAGTCTGGACCCCTCAAGGAAGGAGACCCAGTACTTC. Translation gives CASSLDPSRKETQYF.